This T cell receptor beta chain was found in a study of blood T cell repertoires in COVID-19 (dated by TCRdb to about 2020). In terms of the full investigation: The collaborator samples originated in the United States, Italy and Spain and spanned the acute and convalescent phases of COVID-19. Where HLA class I and class II types were available, the types were taken from metadata supplied by the sample provider, not from assay-based typing. The samples were drawn from the first 160 participants of the ongoing ImmuneRACE study and from 1,254 subjects provided by 6 global collaborators. Deeply sampled blood TCRbeta repertoires from subjects exposed to, actively infected with, or recovered from COVID-19 were included in the dataset. The repertoires were released in a freely available public database intended as a resource for research on the immune response to SARS-CoV-2. The prospective study material was composed of cDNA or gDNA derived from T cells, B-cell-depleted T cells, or PBMCs. Nearly every sample came with metadata listing a de-identified subject ID, COVID-19 status, age in years and sex. Points the paper makes about the study in general: How much clinical and demographic metadata was included differed by source and by participant, and the metadata was provided uncurated.

Germline trimming: 3 bases from V, 2 bases from J; junction bases outside gene matches: 5. From cysteine to phenylalanine, the CDR3 is 15 amino acids long. CDR3 DNA is the only sequence kept; it has 45 bases, read in frame from the first base. Based on the germline V gene, the CDR1 and CDR2 sequences are KGHSH and LQKENI. Whole blood was collected in K2EDTA tubes by collaborating institutions according to the institutions' own protocols. For TCRbeta analysis, collaborators shipped samples as frozen whole blood, isolated PBMCs, or DNA extracted from either of those sample types. The immunoSEQ Assay, a bias-controlled multiplex PCR, was used to amplify TCRbeta CDR3 regions from genomic DNA. Under the source paper's analysis protocol: Nucleated cell counts per sample were estimated from amplification of reference gene primers within the assay. Sequence reads were collapsed and filtered to measure the absolute abundance of every unique TCRbeta CDR3 rearrangement. For each sample, productive Simpson clonality was calculated as the square root of Simpson's diversity index over productive rearrangements. TCRdb retrieved this table from immuneACCESS and kept in-frame rearrangements only. Not all clones are present; in checked studies, unresolved V genes account for under half, and no reason is known for the remainder. From that table come the V and J calls and clone size; the DNA was used to work out D and trimming. In this sample the table shows 180,000 or so clones, approximately 88% of which occur a single time. Roughly 3.7% of the sample is held by the ten biggest clonotypes.

About this clone itself: Its recognized antigen is unknown. Base qualities are not provided; no much larger clone lies one nucleotide away.

Sequencing was carried out using peripheral blood. The sequence is built from TRBV18 and TRBJ2-3; TRBD2 lines up with 7 middle nucleotides. The receptor was isolated from a woman in her 30s with acute or convalescent COVID-19. The CDR3 sequence is CASSPGREITDTQYF. The nucleotide sequence reads TGTGCCAGCTCACCTGGGCGGGAGATCACAGATACGCAGTATTTT.